This T cell receptor (beta chain) was documented in a study of T-cell reconstitution after alpha-beta-depleted transplantation in children. CDR3 length equals 14 residues. CDR1 is SNHLY, CDR2 FYNNEI, per germline. For TCRbeta, the library was prepared with unique molecular identifiers. TCRdb ran MiXCR on the PCR reads and lists one entry per CDR3 protein. The table shows 200,000 to 250,000 distinct CDR3 sequences, with around 9.9% occurring only once. Comments on this clonotype: A read error may be the cause here, since a much bigger clone is one base away.

The chain couples TRBV2 to TRBJ2-3; 8 bases align to TRBD1. The source was PBMCs, collected before TCRalphabeta/CD19-depleted stem cell transplant. The sequence was collected from a child under two years old with acute myeloid leukemia, due to receive a stem cell transplant. The chain's CDR3 is CASRLDRGTDTQCF. CDR3 nucleotides: TGTGCCAGCAGACTCGACAGGGGCACAGATACGCAGTGTTTT. The full variable domain, completed using reference TRBV2 and TRBJ2-3, is EPEVTQTPSHQVTQMGQEVILRCVPISNHLYFYWYRQILGQKVEFLVSFYNNEISEKSEIFDDQFSVERPDGSNFTLKIRSTKLEDSAMYFCASRLDRGTDTQCFGPGTRLTVL.